The clone carrying this T cell receptor beta chain has just a few counts. The data are from a study of cytomegalovirus exposure and HLA in healthy donors. In the PCR, 60 Vbeta and 13 Jbeta primers were used. Sequencing used immunoSEQ multiplex PCR; TCRdb keeps in-frame clones, though not all of them. The sample contains over 200,000 clones, around 85% of which appear only once. Looked up from germline, CDR1 is MGHRA and CDR2 is YSYEKL. This CDR3 has 12 amino acids. The germline V and J ends were trimmed by 4 bases and 4 bases, with 6 bases remaining between them. The chain has TRBV4-1 and TRBJ2-3, with D uncertain. The sample taken for sequencing was PBMCs. The TCR sequence derives from a human donor in good health. CDR3 region: CASSLYADTQYF. The CDR3 DNA is TGCGCCAGCAGCCTGTATGCAGATACGCAGTATTTT.